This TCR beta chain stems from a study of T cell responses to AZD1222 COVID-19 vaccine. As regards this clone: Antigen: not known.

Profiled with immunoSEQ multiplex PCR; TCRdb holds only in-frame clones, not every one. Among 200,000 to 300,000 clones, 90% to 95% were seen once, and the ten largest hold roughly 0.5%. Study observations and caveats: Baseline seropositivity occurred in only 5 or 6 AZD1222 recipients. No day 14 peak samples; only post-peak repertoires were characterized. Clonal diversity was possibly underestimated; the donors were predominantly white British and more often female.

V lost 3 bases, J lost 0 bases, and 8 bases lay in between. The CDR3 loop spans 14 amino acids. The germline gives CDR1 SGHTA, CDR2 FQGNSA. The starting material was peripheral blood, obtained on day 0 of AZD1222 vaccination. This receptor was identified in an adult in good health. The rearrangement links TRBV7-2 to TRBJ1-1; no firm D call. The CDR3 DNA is TGTGCCAGCAGCTTGGCGAGTATGAACACTGAAGCTTTCTTT. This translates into CASSLASMNTEAFF.